Below, 10 T cell receptor beta chains from the same sample are listed, as sequenced in a study of T cell changes during pregnancy in multiple sclerosis. The data were produced by immunoSEQ multiplex PCR, yet TCRdb's version contains in-frame clones alone and is incomplete. The sample includes almost 95,000 clones, roughly 90% of them seen just once. Sequences were derived from peripheral blood, sampled in the first trimester of pregnancy. The receptor source for this set is a female donor with multiple sclerosis, enrolled in a pregnancy study.

J is TRBJ2-7 and V is TRBV2, with 10 bases fitting TRBD2. CDR1 SNHLY and CDR2 FYNNEI come from the germline V gene. The CDR3 has 15 residues. V shed 8 bases and J 1 base; nucleotides not matched to a gene: 8. The CDR3: CASDPSGSLSYEQYF. CDR3 DNA sequence: TGTGCCAGCGACCCTAGCGGGAGCCTTTCCTACGAGCAGTACTTC.

The chain carries TRBV2 and TRBJ2-5, with a weak D call TRBD1 (6 bases). The CDR3 consists of 13 residues. With 5 bases removed from V and 4 bases from J, the gap between germline ends came to 11 bases. Germline V gene data show CDR1 as SNHLY and CDR2 as FYNNEI. Here the CDR3 reads CASSPWTAETQYF. The CDR3 nucleotides read TGTGCCAGCAGTCCTTGGACAGCAGAGACCCAGTACTTC.

The gene calls are TRBV4-1 and TRBJ2-5; D call uncertain. V was cut by 0 bases and J by 5 bases, with 19 bases left in between. CDR3 length: 17 residues. Germline CDR1 is MGHRA and CDR2 is YSYEKL. CDR3 residues: CASSQDLASLEWETQYF. The CDR3 DNA is TGCGCCAGCAGCCAAGATTTGGCCAGCCTAGAATGGGAGACCCAGTACTTC.

This chain links TRBV28 with TRBJ1-2; 7 bases line up with TRBD1. J gave up 6 bases and V 7 bases, and 11 bases lay outside the gene matches. Germline V gene data show CDR1 as MDHEN and CDR2 as SYDVKM. The CDR3 contains 14 residues. The CDR3: CASITHRGKNGYTF. DNA of the CDR3: TGTGCCAGCATTACCCACAGGGGCAAGAATGGCTACACCTTC.

This clone was picked up a small number of times. The rearrangement uses TRBV19 and TRBJ1-2; D is possibly TRBD1 (6 bases). V was trimmed by 4 bases and J by 2 bases, leaving 8 bases between them. CDR3 length: 13 amino acids. Germline V gene lookup returns CDR1 LNHDA and CDR2 SQIVND (reference sequence). The CDR3 region is CASSKDRNYGYTF. The DNA for the CDR3 is TGTGCCAGTAGTAAGGACAGAAACTATGGCTACACCTTC.

The genes are TRBV6-4 and TRBJ1-2; the D is unclear. This CDR3 contains 15 residues. Germline assignment: CDR1 MRHNA and CDR2 SNTAGT. Trimming removed 1 base from V and 2 bases from J, with 11 bases in between. This chain's CDR3 is CASSDWRSGNYGYTF. In nucleotides, the CDR3 is TGTGCCAGCAGTGACTGGCGCAGCGGAAACTATGGCTACACCTTC.

The V and J genes are TRBV4-1 and TRBJ1-5; 10 bases are shared with TRBD1. The CDR3 is made up of 19 amino acids. The V gene end was trimmed by 5 bases and the J gene end by 3 bases; junction bases not matched to a gene: 16. CDR1 is MGHRA and CDR2 is YSYEKL in the germline V gene. The chain's CDR3 is CASSSTPPGTGDYNQPQHF. CDR3 coding DNA: TGCGCCAGCAGCTCAACCCCACCCGGGACAGGGGATTACAATCAGCCCCAGCATTTT.

The chain combines TRBV6-5 with TRBJ2-1, with 8 bases matching TRBD1. The CDR3 extends over 15 amino acids. From germline, CDR1 is MNHEY and CDR2 SVGAGI. Trimming took 6 bases from V and 2 from J; bases not matched to a gene: 6. CDR3 sequence: CASRGDRGPYNEQFF. CDR3 bases: TGTGCCAGCAGGGGAGACAGGGGCCCCTACAATGAGCAGTTCTTC.

The V gene is TRBV7-3, the J gene TRBJ1-1; D possibly corresponds to TRBD1 (5 bases). Germline V gene data show CDR1 as SGHTA and CDR2 as FQGTGA. The CDR3 loop spans 14 amino acids. V lost 5 bases to trimming and J lost 2 bases, with 12 bases between them. The CDR3, as DNA: TGTGCCAGCAGCCCCGGGGGAGCAAACACTGAAGCTTTCTTT. This translates into CASSPGGANTEAFF. Drawing the rest from reference TRBV7-3 and TRBJ1-1, the complete variable domain is GAGVSQTPSNKVTEKGKYVELRCDPISGHTALYWYRQSLGQGPEFLIYFQGTGAADDSGLPNDRFFAVRPEGSVSTLKIQRTERGDSAVYLCASSPGGANTEAFFGQGTRLTVV.

The J gene is TRBJ2-7, the V gene TRBV6-5, with D unclear. This CDR3 comprises 13 residues. V lost 2 bases and J 2 bases, leaving 7 bases between the germline ends. Germline V lookup: CDR1 MNHEY, CDR2 SVGAGI. The CDR3 loop reads CASSYGRAYEQYF. In DNA, the CDR3 is TGTGCCAGCAGTTACGGCCGGGCCTACGAGCAGTACTTC.